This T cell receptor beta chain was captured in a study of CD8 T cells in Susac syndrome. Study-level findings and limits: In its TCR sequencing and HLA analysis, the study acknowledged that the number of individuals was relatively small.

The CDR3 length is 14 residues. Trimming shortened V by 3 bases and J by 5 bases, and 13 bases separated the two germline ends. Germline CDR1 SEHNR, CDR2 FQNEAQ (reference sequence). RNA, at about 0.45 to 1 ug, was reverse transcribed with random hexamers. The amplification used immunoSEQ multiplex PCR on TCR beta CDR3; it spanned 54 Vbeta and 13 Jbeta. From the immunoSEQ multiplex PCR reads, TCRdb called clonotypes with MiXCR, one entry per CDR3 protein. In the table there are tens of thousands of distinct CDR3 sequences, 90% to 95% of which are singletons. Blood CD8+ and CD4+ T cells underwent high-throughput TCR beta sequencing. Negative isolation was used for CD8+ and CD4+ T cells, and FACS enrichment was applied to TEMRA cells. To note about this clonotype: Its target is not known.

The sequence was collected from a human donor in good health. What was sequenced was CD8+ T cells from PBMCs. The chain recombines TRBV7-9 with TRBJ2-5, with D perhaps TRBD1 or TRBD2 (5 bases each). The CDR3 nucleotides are TGTGCCAGCAGCTTGAGGGGCGGACGGGAGACCCAGTACTTC. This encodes CASSLRGGRETQYF. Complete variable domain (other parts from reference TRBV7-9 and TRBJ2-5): DTGVSQNPRHKITKRGQNVTFRCDPISEHNRLYWYRQTLGQGPEFLTYFQNEAQLEKSRLLSDRFSAERPKGSFSTLEIQRTEQGDSAMYLCASSLRGGRETQYFGPGTRLLVL.